Each of the 8 T cell receptor beta chains below was sequenced from the same sample in a study of Ad26.COV2.S vaccination and SARS-CoV-2 variants. The treatment is: roughly 19 received Ad26.COV2.S at low or high dose, single or two shots; roughly five received placebo; per-sample allocation not given. Sampling happened 63 days after the first vaccine or placebo injection. Measured with immunoSEQ multiplex PCR; TCRdb has only the in-frame clones, and not every one. Of about 410,000 clones listed, about 85% are singletons. Sequences were derived from peripheral blood, sampled in a trial of Ad26.COV2.S vaccine versus placebo. The receptors were sampled from a person between 18 and 65 years old who received the Ad26.COV2.S COVID-19 vaccine or a placebo.

The chain employs TRBV27 and TRBJ1-6; 8 bases are a match to TRBD1. Unmatched junction bases numbered 7, after V lost 6 bases and J lost 6 bases. Germline assignment: CDR1 MNHEY and CDR2 SMNVEV (reference sequence). This CDR3 has 15 amino acids. The CDR3 region is CASRFMGQANSPLHF. The CDR3 coding sequence is TGTGCCAGCAGATTTATGGGACAGGCTAATTCACCCCTCCACTTT.

The chain links TRBV12-3 or TRBV12-4 to TRBJ2-7; a weak D match, TRBD2 (6 bases). Trimming removed 7 bases from V and 8 bases from J, with 15 bases in between. This CDR3 region has 12 residues. The CDR3 DNA follows: TGTGCCAGCACTTTGGGGAGGAAACAGCAGTACTTC. Its protein is CASTLGRKQQYF.

Concerning this clone: At one of its ends the junction is not consistent with the germline gene, which may arise from a read error. V usage is TRBV11-2 and J usage is TRBJ2-7; 7 bases agree with TRBD2. This CDR3 is built from 16 residues. Per germline, CDR1 SGHAT and CDR2 FQNNGV. CDR3: CTSSPQMGTIRYEQYF. In DNA, the CDR3 is TGTACCAGCAGCCCCCAGATGGGGACTATCAGATACGAGCAGTACTTC.

The chain links TRBV2 to TRBJ1-2; TRBD1 agrees at 7 bases. V lost 3 bases to trimming and J lost 0 bases; unmatched junction nucleotides: 4. Germline CDR1 is SNHLY and CDR2 is FYNNEI. The CDR3 totals 15 residues. CDR3 loop: CASSEGQPPNYGYTF. CDR3 bases: TGTGCCAGCAGTGAGGGACAGCCGCCTAACTATGGCTACACCTTC.

V and J are TRBV7-8 and TRBJ1-1; D unresolved. Trimming shortened V by 6 bases and J by 1 base, and 9 bases separated the two germline ends. CDR1 and CDR2 from the germline V gene are SGHVS and FQNEAQ. This CDR3 has 13 residues. This CDR3 is CASRQAGNTEAFF. The CDR3 DNA reads as TGTGCCAGCAGGCAGGCGGGGAACACTGAAGCTTTCTTT.

This sequence joins TRBV7-9 and TRBJ1-2; a weak D match, TRBD1 (5 bases). This CDR3 is built from 16 residues. Germline V CDR1 and CDR2: SEHNR, FQNEAQ (reference sequence). V was clipped by 8 bases and J by 0 bases, with 19 bases between them. CDR3 sequence (DNA): TGTGCCAGCGGAAAGGAACGGGGCGCTACTAACTATGGCTACACCTTC. It codes for CASGKERGATNYGYTF. The whole variable domain, filled in from reference TRBV7-9 and TRBJ1-2, reads DTGVSQNPRHKITKRGQNVTFRCDPISEHNRLYWYRQTLGQGPEFLTYFQNEAQLEKSRLLSDRFSAERPKGSFSTLEIQRTEQGDSAMYLCASGKERGATNYGYTFGSGTRLTVV.

This clone has a count of ten or more. The gene calls are TRBV4-1 and TRBJ1-4, with D uncertain. The CDR3 contains 15 residues. Per germline, CDR1 MGHRA and CDR2 YSYEKL. V was pared by 1 base and J by 4 bases, with 10 bases between. The CDR3 region is CASSQGNGDNEKLFF. The CDR3 nucleotides read TGCGCCAGCAGCCAAGGAAACGGAGATAATGAAAAACTGTTTTTT.

This sequence joins TRBV12-2 and TRBJ1-1. TRBV12-2 is labeled a pseudogene. The CDR3 covers 12 residues. The CDR3 protein is CASRLFGEEAFF. The CDR3 coding sequence is TGTGCAAGTCGCTTATTTGGAGAAGAAGCTTTCTTT.